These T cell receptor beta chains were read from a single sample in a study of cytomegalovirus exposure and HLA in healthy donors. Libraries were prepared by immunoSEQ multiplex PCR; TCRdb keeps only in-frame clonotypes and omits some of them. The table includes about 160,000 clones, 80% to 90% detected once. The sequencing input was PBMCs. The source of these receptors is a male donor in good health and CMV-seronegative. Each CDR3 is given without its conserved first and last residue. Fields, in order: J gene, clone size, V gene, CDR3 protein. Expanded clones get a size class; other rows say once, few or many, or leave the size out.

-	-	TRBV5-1	ASSLNQGGLEQY
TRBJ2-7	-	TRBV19	ASSISPRVEQY
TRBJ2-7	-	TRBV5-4	ASSMGLAANYEQY
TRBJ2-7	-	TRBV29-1	SGGGGYEQY
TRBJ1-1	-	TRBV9	ASPGLNPSLDPRGSEAF
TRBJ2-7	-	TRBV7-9	ASSPRLDSYEQY
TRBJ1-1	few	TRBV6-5	ASSYSRQGNTEAF
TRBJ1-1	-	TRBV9	ASSVVAGDVVPWGEAF
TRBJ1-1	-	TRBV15	ATSRDLGREAF
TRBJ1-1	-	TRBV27	ASSQVRGQDTEAF
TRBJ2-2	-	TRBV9	ASSDRDRVLGELF
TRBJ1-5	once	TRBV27	ASSRLLAGQGLYSNQPQH
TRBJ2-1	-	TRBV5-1	ASSLAVEQF
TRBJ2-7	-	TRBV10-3	AISDNSYEQY
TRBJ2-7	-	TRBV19	ASSATSGGPYEQY
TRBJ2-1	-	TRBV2	ASSQTSGRGYNEQF
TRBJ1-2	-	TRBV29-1	SVVANYGYT
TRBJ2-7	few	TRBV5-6	ASSLGSSGGYEQY
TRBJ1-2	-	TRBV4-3	AGSQDHRKAGYT
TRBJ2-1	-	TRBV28	ASSPPGQGLSNEQF
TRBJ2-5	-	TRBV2	ASSELAGGISQETQY
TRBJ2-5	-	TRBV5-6	ASSRFVWDKRRGETQY
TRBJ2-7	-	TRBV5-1	ASSPPGARSSYEQY
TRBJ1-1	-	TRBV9	ASSVVEGTEAF
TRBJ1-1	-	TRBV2	ASSGDRGVEAF
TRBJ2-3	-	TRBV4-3	ASSQGVAGTDTQY
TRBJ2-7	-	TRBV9	ASSVSPAGPYEQY
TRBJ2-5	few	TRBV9	ASSPQLGGGETQY